The subject of this entry is one TCR beta chain. These data belong to a study of CD8 T cells in Susac syndrome. Sequencing of TCR beta was undertaken in CD8+ and CD4+ T cells derived from blood. Healthy donors served as age- and sex-matched controls. The CD8+ and CD4+ T cells were negatively isolated, with the TEMRA cells enriched by FACS. An input of roughly 0.5 to 1 ug of RNA was subjected to reverse transcription using random hexamers. Multiplex immunoSEQ PCR targeted 54 Vbeta and 13 Jbeta TCR beta segments. TCRdb reanalysed the immunoSEQ multiplex PCR reads using MiXCR and keeps one entry per CDR3 protein. The sample lists roughly 190,000 distinct CDR3 sequences, about 94% seen once, with 0.08% to 0.11% in the top ten. The germline CDR1 and CDR2 sequences are DFQATT and SNEGSKA (reference sequence). The CDR3 is 12 amino acids. V dropped 8 bases and J dropped 5; count of bases not matched to a gene: 7.

The chain joins TRBV20-1 to TRBJ2-3, with TRBD2 identical over 7 bases. The sample consisted of CD4+ T cells from PBMCs. The clonotype was recovered from a human donor in good health. The CDR3 reads CSKGLVGDTQYF. The CDR3 DNA reads as TGCAGTAAAGGACTAGTAGGAGATACGCAGTATTTT.